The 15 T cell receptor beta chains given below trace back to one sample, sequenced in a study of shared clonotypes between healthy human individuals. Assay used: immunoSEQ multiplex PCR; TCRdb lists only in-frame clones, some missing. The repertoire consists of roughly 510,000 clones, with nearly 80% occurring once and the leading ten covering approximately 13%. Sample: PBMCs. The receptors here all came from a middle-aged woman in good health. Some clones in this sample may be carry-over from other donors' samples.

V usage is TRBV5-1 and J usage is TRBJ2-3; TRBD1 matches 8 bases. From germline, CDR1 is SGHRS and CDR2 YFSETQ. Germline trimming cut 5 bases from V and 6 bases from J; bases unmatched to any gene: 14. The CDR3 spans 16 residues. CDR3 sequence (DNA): TGCGCCAGCAGGGCTTGGGCCACAGGGGGTGAGGATACGCAGTATTTT. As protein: CASRAWATGGEDTQYF.

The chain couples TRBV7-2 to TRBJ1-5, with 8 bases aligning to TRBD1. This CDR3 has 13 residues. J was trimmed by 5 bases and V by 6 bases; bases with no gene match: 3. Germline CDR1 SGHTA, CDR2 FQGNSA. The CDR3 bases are TGTGCCAGCAGTAGACAGGGGTATCAGCCCCAGCATTTT. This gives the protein CASSRQGYQPQHF.

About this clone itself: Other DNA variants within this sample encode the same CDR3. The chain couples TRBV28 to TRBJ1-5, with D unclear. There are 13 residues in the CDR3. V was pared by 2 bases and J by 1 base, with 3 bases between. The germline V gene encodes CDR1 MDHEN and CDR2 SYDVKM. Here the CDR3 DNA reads TGTGCCAGCAGTTTAGACAGCAATCAGCCCCAGCATTTT. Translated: CASSLDSNQPQHF.

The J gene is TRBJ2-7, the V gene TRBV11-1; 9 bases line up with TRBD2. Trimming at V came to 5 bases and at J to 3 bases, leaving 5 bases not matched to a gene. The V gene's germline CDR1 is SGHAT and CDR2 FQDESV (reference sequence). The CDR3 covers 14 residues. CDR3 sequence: CASSAGGTGYEQYF. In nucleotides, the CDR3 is TGTGCCAGCAGCGCGGGGGGGACGGGCTACGAGCAGTACTTC.

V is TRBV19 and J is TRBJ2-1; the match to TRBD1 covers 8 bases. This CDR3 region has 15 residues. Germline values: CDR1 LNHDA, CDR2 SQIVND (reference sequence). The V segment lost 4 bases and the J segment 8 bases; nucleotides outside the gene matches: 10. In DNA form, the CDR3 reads TGTGCCAGTAGTAATGAACAGGGGGATTACCATGAGCAGTTCTTC. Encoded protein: CASSNEQGDYHEQFF. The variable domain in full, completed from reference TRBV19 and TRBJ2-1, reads DGGITQSPKYLFRKEGQNVTLSCEQNLNHDAMYWYRQDPGQGLRLIYYSQIVNDFQKGDIAEGYSVSREKKESFPLTVTSAQKNPTAFYLCASSNEQGDYHEQFFGPGTRLTVL.

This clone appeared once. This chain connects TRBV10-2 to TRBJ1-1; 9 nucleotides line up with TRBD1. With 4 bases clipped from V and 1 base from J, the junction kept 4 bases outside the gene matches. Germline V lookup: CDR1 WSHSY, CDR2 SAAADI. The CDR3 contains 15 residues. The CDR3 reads CASSVRTGANTEAFF. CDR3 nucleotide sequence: TGCGCCAGCAGTGTAAGGACAGGGGCGAACACTGAAGCTTTCTTT.

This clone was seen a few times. The CDR3 spells CASSQNTEYNEQFF. CDR3 nucleotides: TGTGCCAGCAGCCAAAACACAGAATACAATGAGCAGTTCTTC. The chain links TRBV6-1 to TRBJ2-1; D gene uncertain. Germline lookup yields CDR1 MNHNS and CDR2 SASEGT. Trimming took 6 bases from V and 4 from J, leaving 13 bases between them. The CDR3 is 14 residues long.

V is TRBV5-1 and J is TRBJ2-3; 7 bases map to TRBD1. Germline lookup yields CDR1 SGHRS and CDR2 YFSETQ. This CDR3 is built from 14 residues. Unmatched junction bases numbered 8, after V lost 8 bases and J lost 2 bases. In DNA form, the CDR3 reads TGCGCCAGTAAACGACAGGGTCCCACAGATACGCAGTATTTT. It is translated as CASKRQGPTDTQYF.

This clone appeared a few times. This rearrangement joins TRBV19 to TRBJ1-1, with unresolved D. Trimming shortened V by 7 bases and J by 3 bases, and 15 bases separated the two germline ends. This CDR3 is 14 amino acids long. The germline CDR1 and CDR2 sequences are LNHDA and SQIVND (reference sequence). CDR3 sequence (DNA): TGTGCCAGTAAAAAGGGTAGCGGGTACACTGAAGCTTTCTTT. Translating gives CASKKGSGYTEAFF.

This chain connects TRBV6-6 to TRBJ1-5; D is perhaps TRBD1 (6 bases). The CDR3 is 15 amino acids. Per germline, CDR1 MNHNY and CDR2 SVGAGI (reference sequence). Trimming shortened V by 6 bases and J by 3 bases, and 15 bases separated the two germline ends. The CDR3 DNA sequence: TGTGCCAGCAGCCTCCTCGGGACACCCAATCAGCCCCAGCATTTT. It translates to CASSLLGTPNQPQHF.

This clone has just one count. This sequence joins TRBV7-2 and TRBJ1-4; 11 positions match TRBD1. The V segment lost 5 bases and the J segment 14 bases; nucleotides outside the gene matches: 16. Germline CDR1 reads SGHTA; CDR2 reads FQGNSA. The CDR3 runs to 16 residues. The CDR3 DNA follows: TGTGCCAGCAGCCCCCGTACCGGGACAGGGGGGTTAATGCTGTTTTTT. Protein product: CASSPRTGTGGLMLFF.

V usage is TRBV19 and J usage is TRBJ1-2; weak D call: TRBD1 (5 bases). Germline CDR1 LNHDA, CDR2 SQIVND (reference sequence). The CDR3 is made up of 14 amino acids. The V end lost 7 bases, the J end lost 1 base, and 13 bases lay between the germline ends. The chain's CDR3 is CASIPGRLNYGYTF. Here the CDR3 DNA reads TGTGCCAGTATCCCGGGACGGCTTAACTATGGCTACACCTTC.

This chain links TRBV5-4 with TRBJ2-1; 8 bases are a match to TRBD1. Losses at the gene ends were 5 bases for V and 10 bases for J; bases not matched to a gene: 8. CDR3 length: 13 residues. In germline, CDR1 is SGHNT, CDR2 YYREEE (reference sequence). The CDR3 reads CASSSGGAREQFF. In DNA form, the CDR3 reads TGTGCCAGCAGTTCAGGGGGCGCGAGGGAGCAGTTCTTC.

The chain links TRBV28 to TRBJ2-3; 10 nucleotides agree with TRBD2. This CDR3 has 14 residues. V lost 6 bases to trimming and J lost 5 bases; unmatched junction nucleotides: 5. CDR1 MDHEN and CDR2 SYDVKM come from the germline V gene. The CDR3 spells CASSPSGSLDTQYF. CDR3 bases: TGTGCCAGCAGCCCTAGCGGGAGTCTAGATACGCAGTATTTT.

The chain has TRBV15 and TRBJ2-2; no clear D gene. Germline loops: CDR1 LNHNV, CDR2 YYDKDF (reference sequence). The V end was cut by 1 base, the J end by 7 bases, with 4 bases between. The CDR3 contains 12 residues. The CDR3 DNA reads TGTGCCACCAGCAGAGTTCGCGGGGAGCTGTTTTTT. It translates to CATSRVRGELFF.